Listed here are 30 T cell receptor beta chains from one sample, sequenced in a study of CD8+ T cells in alopecia areata. Extracted RNA was reverse transcribed, and the resulting cDNA served as sequencing template. Clones were read by immunoSEQ multiplex PCR, and TCRdb kept only the in-frame ones, dropping some. Of 150,000 or so clones listed, around 55% are singletons. This specimen was CD8+ T cells sorted from blood, taken at week 0. The receptors shown here come from a human donor with alopecia areata.

This chain connects TRBV29-1 to TRBJ1-1; D unclear. CDR3 size: 11 residues. V was pared by 7 bases and J by 2 bases, with 8 bases between. Per germline, CDR1 SQVTM and CDR2 ANQGSEA. As DNA, the CDR3 is TGCAGCGCCCCGAGCAACACTGAAGCTTTCTTT. Encoded protein: CSAPSNTEAFF.

The DNA for the CDR3 is TGTGCCTGGATATTCGGCACTGAAGCTTTCTTT. This encodes CAWIFGTEAFF. The chain recombines TRBV30 with TRBJ1-1; D is undetermined. The CDR3 covers 11 residues. Germline-derived CDR1 and CDR2 are GTSNPN and SVGIG (reference sequence). Deletions cut 4 bases from V and 4 bases from J, with 7 bases between.

The chain couples TRBV5-1 to TRBJ1-1; TRBD1 matches 7 bases. Per the germline V gene, CDR1 is SGHRS and CDR2 is YFSETQ. The CDR3 sequence is 17 residues long. V shed 2 bases, J shed 0 bases, and the junction held 10 bases outside the gene matches. CDR3 amino acids: CASSLNTFGTVNTEAFF. In DNA form, the CDR3 reads TGCGCCAGCAGCTTAAACACGTTCGGGACAGTGAACACTGAAGCTTTCTTT. The variable domain in full, with the rest retrieved from reference TRBV5-1 and TRBJ1-1, is KAGVTQTPRYLIKTRGQQVTLSCSPISGHRSVSWYQQTPGQGLQFLFEYFSETQRNKGNFPGRFSGRQFSNSRSEMNVSTLELGDSALYLCASSLNTFGTVNTEAFFGQGTRLTVV.

J is TRBJ1-2 and V is TRBV4-1; no definite D call. The CDR3 sequence is 17 residues long. V was pared by 5 bases and J by 6 bases, with 25 bases between. Per the germline V gene, CDR1 is MGHRA and CDR2 is YSYEKL. The CDR3 sequence is CASSSATSSAPWDGYTF. The DNA of the CDR3 is TGCGCCAGCAGCTCAGCTACTTCCAGTGCTCCGTGGGATGGCTACACCTTC.

The chain employs TRBV7-9 and TRBJ2-3; D call uncertain. Germline V lookup: CDR1 SEHNR, CDR2 FQNEAQ (reference sequence). The germline V and J ends were trimmed by 1 base and 4 bases, with 12 bases remaining between them. CDR3 size: 15 residues. The CDR3 sequence: CASSLVSGRPDTQYF. DNA for the CDR3: TGTGCCAGCAGCTTAGTGTCTGGCCGCCCAGATACGCAGTATTTT. The full variable domain, with the rest looked up from reference TRBV7-9 and TRBJ2-3, is DTGVSQNPRHKITKRGQNVTFRCDPISEHNRLYWYRQTLGQGPEFLTYFQNEAQLEKSRLLSDRFSAERPKGSFSTLEIQRTEQGDSAMYLCASSLVSGRPDTQYFGPGTRLTVL.

This clone appeared a few times. The rearrangement joins TRBV4-3 to TRBJ1-1; 9 nucleotides match TRBD1. J was trimmed by 3 bases and V by 2 bases; bases with no gene match: 4. CDR1 and CDR2 (germline): LGHNA, YSLEER. This CDR3 is built from 15 residues. The CDR3 reads CASSQLTGGYTEAFF. The DNA of the CDR3 is TGCGCCAGCAGCCAACTTACAGGGGGCTACACTGAAGCTTTCTTT.

This sequence joins TRBV15 and TRBJ1-6; possibly TRBD1 for D (6 bases). Germline V gene sequence: CDR1 LNHNV, CDR2 YYDKDF (reference sequence). The CDR3 has 15 residues. The germline V and J ends were trimmed by 5 bases and 5 bases, with 13 bases remaining between them. The CDR3 region has the DNA TGTGCCACCAGCCGGGACAAATGGGATAATTCACCCCTCCACTTT. It encodes CATSRDKWDNSPLHF.

For the CDR3, the DNA is TGCGCCAGCAGCCAAGTCGGGCAGGGGATCTCGAACACCGGGGAGCTGTTTTTT. As protein: CASSQVGQGISNTGELFF. The chain joins TRBV4-3 to TRBJ2-2; perhaps TRBD1 as D (6 bases). The germline CDR1 and CDR2 sequences are LGHNA and YSLEER. V dropped 1 base and J dropped 0 bases, with 15 bases sitting between them. The CDR3 totals 18 residues.

This clone was seen more than once but under ten times. The chain has TRBV29-1 and TRBJ2-2, with D unclear. V lost 3 bases to trimming and J lost 5 bases, with 7 bases between them. The CDR3 totals 12 residues. Germline V CDR1 and CDR2: SQVTM, ANQGSEA. The CDR3 reads CSVEMRTGELFF. CDR3 DNA: TGCAGCGTTGAGATGAGAACCGGGGAGCTGTTTTTT.

This sequence joins TRBV27 and TRBJ2-6; D not certain. V gave up 3 bases and J gave up 0 bases, with 3 bases separating them. The CDR3 covers 14 residues. Germline V lookup: CDR1 MNHEY, CDR2 SMNVEV (reference sequence). The CDR3 loop is CASSFSSGANVLTF. As DNA, the CDR3 is TGTGCCAGCAGTTTCAGCTCTGGGGCCAACGTCCTGACTTTC.

The chain is built from TRBV5-4 and TRBJ1-2, with D perhaps TRBD1 (5 bases). The CDR3 is made up of 12 amino acids. V gave up 4 bases and J gave up 6 bases, with 10 bases separating them. Germline V gives CDR1 SGHNT, CDR2 YYREEE (reference sequence). The CDR3 DNA follows: TGTGCCAGCAGCCCCGCAGGGAATGGCTACACCTTC. It encodes CASSPAGNGYTF.

This chain links TRBV21-1 with TRBJ2-2; TRBD1, the table's D call, lacks a check against the DNA. TRBV21-1 constitutes a pseudogene. The CDR3 runs to 13 residues. The CDR3, as DNA: TGTGCCAGATCAGGGGGCGGCACCGGGGAGCTGTTTTTT. Residues: CARSGGGTGELFF.

This clone showed up just a few times. The rearrangement uses TRBV7-9 and TRBJ2-1, with D unclear. CDR1 and CDR2 (germline): SEHNR, FQNEAQ (reference sequence). The ends were cut back, 1 base at V and 6 bases at J, with 4 bases in the middle. There are 12 residues in the CDR3. The CDR3 reads CASSLVVNEQFF. For the CDR3, the DNA is TGTGCCAGCAGCTTAGTGGTCAATGAGCAGTTCTTC.

V usage is TRBV29-1 and J usage is TRBJ2-1; D not certain. CDR1 and CDR2 from the germline V gene are SQVTM and ANQGSEA. V lost 4 bases and J lost 4, with 14 bases in between. This CDR3 is 14 amino acids long. The CDR3 DNA sequence: TGCAGCGTTGGTCTGGGTGGATCTTACAATGAGCAGTTCTTC. The encoded protein is CSVGLGGSYNEQFF.

V and J are TRBV6-5 and TRBJ1-2; TRBD1 is a possible D gene (6 bases). V dropped 5 bases and J dropped 2 bases, with 12 bases sitting between them. This CDR3 has 14 amino acids. CDR1 and CDR2 from the germline V gene are MNHEY and SVGAGI. The CDR3 nucleotides are TGTGCCAGCAGTACCCGGACAGACAACTATGGCTACACCTTC. It encodes CASSTRTDNYGYTF.

This clone has just a few counts. The chain joins TRBV7-3 to TRBJ1-4; TRBD1 matches at 7 bases. Germline V gene sequence: CDR1 SGHTA, CDR2 FQGTGA. J was trimmed by 4 bases and V by 7 bases; bases with no gene match: 12. The CDR3 runs 16 residues. The CDR3 DNA is TGTGCCAGCACCCCAAAGCCCGGGACAGTTAATGAAAAACTGTTTTTT. Protein product: CASTPKPGTVNEKLFF.

The chain couples TRBV5-4 to TRBJ1-1; the D gene is possibly TRBD1 (6 bases). CDR1 is SGHNT, CDR2 YYREEE, per germline (reference sequence). Trimming took off 1 base at V and 4 bases at J, with 8 bases between the two ends. This CDR3 has 13 amino acids. The CDR3 DNA reads TGTGCCAGCAGCTTGAGGGGGGGCACTGAAGCTTTCTTT. Protein sequence: CASSLRGGTEAFF.

This chain joins TRBV29-1 and TRBJ1-2; D perhaps matches TRBD1 (5 bases). Germline-derived CDR1 and CDR2 are SQVTM and ANQGSEA. Deletions cut 7 bases from V and 8 bases from J, with 14 bases between. The CDR3 loop spans 11 amino acids. CDR3 in amino acids: CSGSTEGGYTF. CDR3 sequence (DNA): TGCAGCGGATCGACAGAGGGGGGCTACACCTTC.

The V and J genes are TRBV5-1 and TRBJ2-5, with D perhaps TRBD1 or TRBD2 (6 bases each). Trimming pared 2 bases from V and 4 bases from J, leaving 12 bases between. The CDR3 loop spans 14 amino acids. Germline values: CDR1 SGHRS, CDR2 YFSETQ. The CDR3 spells CASSLTGRGETQYF. In nucleotides, the CDR3 is TGCGCCAGCAGCTTAACAGGGCGGGGAGAGACCCAGTACTTC.

A remark on this clone: Other nucleotide sequences from this sample produce the same CDR3. V usage is TRBV4-3 and J usage is TRBJ2-7, with D perhaps TRBD2 (5 bases). Germline CDR1 reads LGHNA; CDR2 reads YSLEER. The germline V and J ends were trimmed by 0 bases and 3 bases, with 6 bases remaining between them. CDR3 length equals 13 residues. As DNA, the CDR3 is TGCGCCAGCAGCCAAGATCGGGGCTACGAGCAGTACTTC. It encodes CASSQDRGYEQYF.

The chain recombines TRBV19 with TRBJ2-2, with D perhaps TRBD2 (6 bases). Trimming shortened V by 11 bases and J by 7 bases, and 20 bases separated the two germline ends. Germline V gene data show CDR1 as LNHDA and CDR2 as SQIVND (reference sequence). The length of the CDR3 is 14 residues. The CDR3 reads CAPTRPVGGGELFF. CDR3 sequence (DNA): TGTGCCCCTACCCGGCCAGTCGGGGGCGGGGAGCTGTTTTTT.

CDR3 residues: CASSRYGDGTDTQYF. CDR3 nucleotides: TGTGCCAGCAGCCGATACGGGGATGGCACAGATACGCAGTATTTT. The chain carries TRBV11-2 and TRBJ2-3, with D tentatively TRBD2 (5 bases). Germline values: CDR1 SGHAT, CDR2 FQNNGV. The CDR3 covers 15 residues. Trimming removed 5 bases at V and 1 base at J, with 13 bases between.

The V call is TRBV30, the J call TRBJ1-1; unclear D gene. There are 11 residues in the CDR3. Trimming cost V 4 bases and J 4 bases, with 7 bases left between them. Germline assignment: CDR1 GTSNPN and CDR2 SVGIG (reference sequence). In DNA form, the CDR3 reads TGTGCCTGGACCGAGAGCACTGAAGCTTTCTTT. This encodes CAWTESTEAFF. Combining the CDR3 with reference TRBV30 and TRBJ1-1 gives the whole variable domain SQTIHQWPATLVQPVGSPLSLECTVEGTSNPNLYWYRQAAGRGLQLLFYSVGIGQISSEVPQNLSASRPQDRQFILSSKKLLLSDSGFYLCAWTESTEAFFGQGTRLTVV.

In this sample, this clone turned up a few times. The CDR3, as DNA: TGTGCCAGCAGCCAATTGGACAGGGGCACTGAAGCTTTCTTT. It specifies CASSQLDRGTEAFF. The chain has TRBV7-9 and TRBJ1-1; TRBD1 matches 9 bases. This CDR3 has 14 residues. Germline V gene sequence: CDR1 SEHNR, CDR2 FQNEAQ (reference sequence). V dropped 5 bases and J dropped 4; count of bases not matched to a gene: 5.

This sequence joins TRBV7-8 and TRBJ2-1, with D hard to call. CDR1 SGHVS and CDR2 FQNEAQ come from the germline V gene. V lost 0 bases to trimming and J lost 7 bases, with 7 bases between them. This CDR3 contains 13 residues. In DNA, the CDR3 is TGTGCCAGCAGCTTAGCCCAGAGAAATGAGCAGTTCTTC. Its translation: CASSLAQRNEQFF. Complete variable domain (other parts from reference TRBV7-8 and TRBJ2-1): GAGVSQSPRYKVAKRGQDVALRCDPISGHVSLFWYQQALGQGPEFLTYFQNEAQLDKSGLPSDRFFAERPEGSVSTLKIQRTQQEDSAVYLCASSLAQRNEQFFGPGTRLTVL.

This clone was detected only a few times. This rearrangement joins TRBV27 to TRBJ1-1, with D perhaps TRBD1 (6 bases). V lost 7 bases and J lost 4, with 13 bases in between. Germline V gene data show CDR1 as MNHEY and CDR2 as SMNVEV (reference sequence). The CDR3 consists of 13 residues. CDR3 DNA sequence: TGTGCCAGCACAAACAGGGTTACCACTGAAGCTTTCTTT. Translation gives CASTNRVTTEAFF.

This chain connects TRBV7-9 to TRBJ2-7, with D hard to call. Germline lookup yields CDR1 SEHNR and CDR2 FQNEAQ (reference sequence). With 6 bases removed from V and 1 base from J, the gap between germline ends came to 7 bases. The CDR3 totals 12 residues. The CDR3 region has the DNA TGTGCCAGCAGTCCAGAATCCTACGAGCAGTACTTC. This codes for CASSPESYEQYF.

This chain links TRBV9 with TRBJ1-6; no reliable D call. In germline, CDR1 is SGDLS, CDR2 YYNGEE. CDR3 length: 12 residues. Trimming removed 2 bases from V and 8 bases from J, with 5 bases in between. CDR3 region: CASSVPDSPLHF. DNA for the CDR3: TGTGCCAGCAGCGTCCCTGATTCACCCCTCCACTTT.

This sequence joins TRBV29-1 and TRBJ2-1; 7 bases map to TRBD1. The germline V gene has CDR1 SQVTM and CDR2 ANQGSEA. V shed 4 bases, J shed 2 bases, and the junction held 8 bases outside the gene matches. This CDR3 region has 15 residues. CDR3 protein: CSVGPDRVPYNEQFF. The CDR3, as DNA: TGCAGCGTTGGACCCGACAGGGTGCCCTACAATGAGCAGTTCTTC.

This clone was recorded once. The J gene is TRBJ1-5, the V gene TRBV7-9; D call uncertain. Germline V CDR1 and CDR2: SEHNR, FQNEAQ (reference sequence). The germline V and J ends were trimmed by 1 base and 4 bases, with 2 bases remaining between them. The CDR3 runs 12 residues. Here the CDR3 reads CASSLENQPQHF. The DNA of the CDR3 is TGTGCCAGCAGCTTAGAGAATCAGCCCCAGCATTTT.